The 27 T cell receptor beta chains in this list originate from one sample, sequenced in a study of T cell repertoires in cytomegalovirus infection. One entry per CDR3 protein results from TCRdb running MiXCR on the reads. The table shows more than 150,000 distinct CDR3 sequences, with under 25% occurring only once. Source material: PBMCs. The source is a human donor in good health (CMV status not recorded). Some clones in this sample may be carry-over from other donors' samples.

This clonotype was found a few times. V is TRBV11-3 and J is TRBJ2-1, with a tentative D call TRBD1 (6 bases). The germline V gene has CDR1 SGHNT and CDR2 YENEEA. Trimming took off 5 bases at V and 3 bases at J, with 11 bases between the two ends. The CDR3 contains 14 residues. This CDR3 is CASSHGQNYNEQFF. In DNA, the CDR3 is TGTGCCAGCAGCCATGGACAGAACTACAATGAGCAGTTCTTC.

V gene TRBV19 combines with J gene TRBJ1-5; D not resolved. V was pared by 7 bases and J by 6 bases, with 13 bases between. The CDR3 has 13 amino acids. Germline values: CDR1 LNHDA, CDR2 SQIVND (reference sequence). DNA of the CDR3: TGTGCCAGTACTATGACAACAAGTCAGCCCCAGCATTTT. It is translated as CASTMTTSQPQHF.

This clonotype was observed at least ten times. The chain is built from TRBV7-2 and TRBJ2-3, with TRBD2 identical over 9 bases. The CDR3 is made up of 15 amino acids. V trimming: 4 bases; J trimming: 0 bases; junction bases outside the gene matches: 2. The germline gives CDR1 SGHTA, CDR2 FQGNSA. This CDR3 is CASSSSGASTDTQYF. The CDR3 DNA sequence: TGTGCCAGCAGCTCTAGCGGGGCTAGCACAGATACGCAGTATTTT.

The rearrangement joins TRBV20-1 to TRBJ2-3, with TRBD2 matching over 9 bases. This CDR3 has 15 residues. Losses at the gene ends were 8 bases for V and 3 bases for J; bases not matched to a gene: 12. Germline V gene data show CDR1 as DFQATT and CDR2 as SNEGSKA (reference sequence). CDR3 coding DNA: TGCAGTTCTCTTCACAGCGGGGGGAGGACAGATACGCAGTATTTT. Translated, it gives CSSLHSGGRTDTQYF.

Ten or more counts support this clonotype. The V gene is TRBV5-4, the J gene TRBJ2-5, with D perhaps TRBD1 (6 bases). Per the germline V gene, CDR1 is SGHNT and CDR2 is YYREEE (reference sequence). This CDR3 has 13 amino acids. With 0 bases removed from V and 5 bases from J, the gap between germline ends came to 8 bases. For the CDR3, the DNA is TGTGCCAGCAGCTTGGGAGGGGGTGAGACCCAGTACTTC. It specifies CASSLGGGETQYF.

This clonotype was picked up many times. V gene TRBV7-3 combines with J gene TRBJ2-1; possibly TRBD2 for D (7 bases). Trimming took off 1 base at V and 2 bases at J, with 9 bases between the two ends. Looked up from germline, CDR1 is SGHTA and CDR2 is FQGTGA. The CDR3 consists of 15 residues. The CDR3 sequence is CASSLSGGTYNEQFF. CDR3 nucleotides: TGTGCCAGCAGCTTAAGCGGGGGCACCTACAATGAGCAGTTCTTC.

Worth noting for this clonotype: A much larger clone lies one base from this, so it may be a read error. The rearrangement uses TRBV7-2 and TRBJ1-3, with D possibly TRBD1 on 6 matching bases. Trimming pared 6 bases from V and 0 bases from J, leaving 9 bases between. CDR3 length equals 14 residues. From germline, CDR1 is SGHTA and CDR2 FQGNSA. CDR3 sequence (DNA): TGTGCCAGCAGGATAGGGGGCTCTGGAAACACCATATATTTT. Translation: CASRIGGSGNTIYF.

The rearrangement joins TRBV5-1 to TRBJ2-7, with D tentatively TRBD1 or TRBD2 (5 bases each). There are 15 residues in the CDR3. V was cut by 1 base and J by 3 bases, with 14 bases left in between. Germline CDR1 and CDR2: SGHRS and YFSETQ. The CDR3 DNA reads TGCGCCAGCAGCTTGAATTTGGGACCTCACTACGAGCAGTACTTC. Translating gives CASSLNLGPHYEQYF. Variable domain in full (rest from reference TRBV5-1 and TRBJ2-7): KAGVTQTPRYLIKTRGQQVTLSCSPISGHRSVSWYQQTPGQGLQFLFEYFSETQRNKGNFPGRFSGRQFSNSRSEMNVSTLELGDSALYLCASSLNLGPHYEQYFGPGTRLTVT.

This clonotype was counted between two and nine times. The rearrangement joins TRBV7-9 to TRBJ2-7; no definite D call. The CDR3 extends over 10 amino acids. Trimming took 5 bases from V and 6 from J, leaving 5 bases between them. Germline V lookup: CDR1 SEHNR, CDR2 FQNEAQ (reference sequence). The chain's CDR3 is CASSTLEQYF. DNA for the CDR3: TGTGCCAGCAGCACCCTCGAGCAGTACTTC.

This clonotype was found a few times. The chain couples TRBV5-1 to TRBJ1-4; D unclear. Germline loops: CDR1 SGHRS, CDR2 YFSETQ. This CDR3 is built from 14 residues. V shed 5 bases and J shed 5 bases, with 13 bases lying between them. The CDR3 DNA reads as TGCGCCAGCAGGGAAGGTTACCGCAATGAAAAACTGTTTTTT. It encodes CASREGYRNEKLFF.

This clonotype was counted between two and nine times. This chain's CDR3 is CASSQVRRQGWDYEQYF. Here the CDR3 DNA reads TGTGCCAGCAGCCAAGTGAGAAGGCAGGGCTGGGACTACGAGCAGTACTTC. The V gene is TRBV14, the J gene TRBJ2-7; tentatively, D is TRBD1 (5 bases). This CDR3 is 17 amino acids long. The V and J ends lost 1 base and 3 bases respectively, with 19 bases between them. The germline CDR1 and CDR2 sequences are SGHDN and FVKESK.

V is TRBV19 and J is TRBJ1-1; TRBD1 might be the D (6 bases). Trimming removed 7 bases at V and 4 bases at J, with 16 bases between. Germline V gives CDR1 LNHDA, CDR2 SQIVND (reference sequence). The CDR3 consists of 14 residues. The CDR3 protein is CASTFQGRGTEAFF. Written as DNA, the CDR3 is TGTGCCAGTACGTTCCAGGGGCGGGGCACTGAAGCTTTCTTT.

Comment on this clonotype: The junction departs from germline at one end; a sequencing error may be responsible. This chain links TRBV5-3 with TRBJ1-6, with a possible D match to TRBD1 (6 bases). TRBV5-3 is known as an ORF, though its function is uncertain. There are 15 residues in the CDR3. CDR3 region: CASSLRLGAGSPLHF. The CDR3 DNA follows: TGTGCCAGCAGCTTGCGACTGGGGGCAGGATCACCCCTCCACTTT.

The chain joins TRBV29-1 to TRBJ1-1; D gene ambiguous. V shed 7 bases and J shed 2 bases, with 14 bases lying between them. Germline V CDR1 and CDR2: SQVTM, ANQGSEA. The CDR3 is 13 residues long. DNA of the CDR3: TGCAGCGGGTCGGTGGGCAGTAACACTGAAGCTTTCTTT. Amino acid sequence: CSGSVGSNTEAFF.

V usage is TRBV18 and J usage is TRBJ1-5; D unresolved. This CDR3 comprises 15 residues. The germline V gene encodes CDR1 KGHSH and CDR2 LQKENI. Trimming took off 6 bases at V and 4 bases at J, with 16 bases between the two ends. The CDR3 region has the DNA TGTGCCAGCTCCCCGCGGGAGGCAAGGAATCAGCCCCAGCATTTT. Its protein product is CASSPREARNQPQHF.

This clonotype was seen ten or more times. The gene calls are TRBV12-3 or TRBV12-4 and TRBJ1-1, with D unresolved. The V and J ends lost 0 bases and 4 bases respectively, with 6 bases between them. The CDR3 totals 13 residues. The DNA of the CDR3 is TGTGCCAGCAGTTTAGCAGTGGGCACTGAAGCTTTCTTT. Translated, it gives CASSLAVGTEAFF.

This clonotype was detected only a few times. J is TRBJ2-3 and V is TRBV6-5; D is uncertain. Germline V gives CDR1 MNHEY, CDR2 SVGAGI. Trimming removed 0 bases from V and 3 bases from J, with 13 bases in between. The CDR3 is 16 amino acids. This chain's CDR3 is CASSYSSSAETDTQYF. The CDR3 DNA sequence: TGTGCCAGCAGTTACTCATCCAGCGCCGAGACAGATACGCAGTATTTT.

V gene TRBV13 combines with J gene TRBJ1-1; a possible D gene is TRBD1 (5 bases). This CDR3 has 14 amino acids. Germline values: CDR1 PRHDT, CDR2 FYEKMQ (reference sequence). V was cut by 4 bases and J by 5 bases, with 14 bases left in between. CDR3 DNA: TGTGCCAGCAGCTCGGGTTGGGGACGGACTGAAGCTTTCTTT. It specifies CASSSGWGRTEAFF.

The chain uses TRBV5-1 and TRBJ2-2, with D possibly being TRBD1 (6 bases). The V end was cut by 2 bases, the J end by 4 bases, with 12 bases between. Germline CDR1 and CDR2: SGHRS and YFSETQ. The CDR3 contains 15 residues. DNA for the CDR3: TGCGCCAGCAGCTTACCACAGGGTTCCACCGGGGAGCTGTTTTTT. The encoded protein is CASSLPQGSTGELFF.

This rearrangement joins TRBV6-8 to TRBJ1-2; a possible D gene is TRBD1 (6 bases). The CDR3 runs 12 residues. Trimming removed 4 bases at V and 9 bases at J, with 12 bases between. CDR1 is MNHGY, CDR2 SAAAGT, per germline. CDR3 sequence reads: CASSSGQLRYTF. In nucleotides, the CDR3 is TGTGCCAGCAGTTCTGGACAGCTTCGCTACACCTTC.

This clonotype was counted a few times. The rearrangement joins TRBV23-1 to TRBJ2-7, with TRBD1 matching over 7 bases. TRBV23-1 is given ORF status, its function remaining uncertain. V lost 3 bases to trimming and J lost 3 bases; unmatched junction nucleotides: 5. CDR3 length: 14 amino acids. DNA of the CDR3: TGCGCCAGCAGTCACGGACAGGCACTCTACGAGCAGTACTTC. Encoded protein: CASSHGQALYEQYF.

This chain links TRBV2 with TRBJ2-5; a weak D match, TRBD2 (6 bases). CDR3 length: 16 amino acids. From germline, CDR1 is SNHLY and CDR2 FYNNEI. The ends were cut back, 3 bases at V and 4 bases at J, with 18 bases in the middle. CDR3 coding DNA: TGTGCCAGCAGTGAGTTCCGGGAGATCTATTTAGAGACCCAGTACTTC. Protein: CASSEFREIYLETQYF.

This clonotype was recorded at least ten times. The chain employs TRBV12-5 and TRBJ2-1, with TRBD2 matching over 12 bases. J was trimmed by 5 bases and V by 0 bases; bases with no gene match: 5. This CDR3 spans 17 amino acids. The V gene's germline CDR1 is LGHNT and CDR2 FRNRAP. CDR3 protein: CASGLVLAGGLHNEQFF. The CDR3 bases are TGTGCTAGTGGTTTGGTACTAGCGGGGGGTCTGCACAATGAGCAGTTCTTC.

This clonotype has ten or more counts. V usage is TRBV7-8 and J usage is TRBJ1-2; D remains ambiguous. V lost 0 bases and J 7 bases, leaving 18 bases between the germline ends. Germline V gene data show CDR1 as SGHVS and CDR2 as FQNEAQ. The CDR3 has 16 amino acids. The CDR3 nucleotides are TGTGCCAGCAGCTTAGCTCCGGGCGCCGGTGTGGGTGGCTACACCTTC. This translates into CASSLAPGAGVGGYTF.

V and J are TRBV5-1 and TRBJ1-5, with D tentatively TRBD1 (6 bases). Germline CDR1 reads SGHRS; CDR2 reads YFSETQ. This CDR3 is 16 amino acids long. Between the trimmed V and J ends, which lost 4 bases and 4 bases, there was a span of 18 bases. DNA for the CDR3: TGCGCCAGCAGCCCAGTCGGACAGAATGGTAATCAGCCCCAGCATTTT. It translates to CASSPVGQNGNQPQHF.

This clonotype appeared many times. The chain employs TRBV7-2 and TRBJ2-7; weak D call: TRBD1 (5 bases). The CDR3 spans 17 residues. Deletions cut 1 base from V and 5 bases from J, with 21 bases between. In germline, CDR1 is SGHTA, CDR2 FQGNSA. CDR3 coding DNA: TGTGCCAGCAGCTTAGGTTTTTCCGGCCAGGGTATCCACGAGCAGTACTTC. Its translation: CASSLGFSGQGIHEQYF.

The rearrangement joins TRBV2 to TRBJ2-2; D unresolved. Looked up from germline, CDR1 is SNHLY and CDR2 is FYNNEI. V was trimmed by 7 bases and J by 2 bases, leaving 11 bases between them. CDR3 size: 14 residues. This CDR3 reads CASTGQINTGELFF. The DNA of the CDR3 is TGTGCCAGCACCGGGCAGATTAACACCGGGGAGCTGTTTTTT.